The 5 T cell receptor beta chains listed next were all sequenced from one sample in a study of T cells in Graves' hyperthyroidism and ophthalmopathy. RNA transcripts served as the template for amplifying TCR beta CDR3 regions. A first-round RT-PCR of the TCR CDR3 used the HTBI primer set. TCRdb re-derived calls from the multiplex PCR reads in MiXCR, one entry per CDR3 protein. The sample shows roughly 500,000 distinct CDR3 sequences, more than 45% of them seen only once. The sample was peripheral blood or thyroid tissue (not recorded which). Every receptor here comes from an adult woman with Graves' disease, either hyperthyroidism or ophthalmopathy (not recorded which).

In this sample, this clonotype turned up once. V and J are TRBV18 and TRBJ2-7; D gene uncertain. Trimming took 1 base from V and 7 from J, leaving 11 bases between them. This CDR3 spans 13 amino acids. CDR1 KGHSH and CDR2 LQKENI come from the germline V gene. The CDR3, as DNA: TGTGCCAGCTCACCACGGGGATACGAGGAGCAGTACTTC. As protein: CASSPRGYEEQYF.

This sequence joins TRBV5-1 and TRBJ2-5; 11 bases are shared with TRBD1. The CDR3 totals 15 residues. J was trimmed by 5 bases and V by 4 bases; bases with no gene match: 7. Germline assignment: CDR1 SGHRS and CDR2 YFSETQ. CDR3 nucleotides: TGCGCCAGCAGCACTGGACAGGGGGCTAGGGAGACCCAGTACTTC. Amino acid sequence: CASSTGQGARETQYF.

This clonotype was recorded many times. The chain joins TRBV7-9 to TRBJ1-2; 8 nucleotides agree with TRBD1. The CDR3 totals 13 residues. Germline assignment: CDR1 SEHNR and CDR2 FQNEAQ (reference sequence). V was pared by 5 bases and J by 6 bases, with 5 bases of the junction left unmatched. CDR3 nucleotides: TGTGCCAGCAGCCGGACAGGGTCAAATGGCTACACCTTC. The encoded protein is CASSRTGSNGYTF.

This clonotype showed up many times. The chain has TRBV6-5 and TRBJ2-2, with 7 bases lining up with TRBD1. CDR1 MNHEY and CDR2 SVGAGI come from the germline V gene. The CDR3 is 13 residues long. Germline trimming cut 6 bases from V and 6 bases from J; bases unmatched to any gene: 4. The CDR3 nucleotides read TGTGCCAGCAGCACAGGGGATGCCGGGGAGCTGTTTTTT. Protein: CASSTGDAGELFF.

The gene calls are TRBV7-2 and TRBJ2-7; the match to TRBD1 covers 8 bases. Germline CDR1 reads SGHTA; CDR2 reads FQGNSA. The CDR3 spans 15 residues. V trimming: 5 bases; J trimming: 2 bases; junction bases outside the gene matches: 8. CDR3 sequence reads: CASSITQGDPYEQYF. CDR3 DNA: TGTGCCAGCAGCATTACACAGGGGGATCCCTACGAGCAGTACTTC.